The clone carrying this TCR beta chain was counted many times. The antigen is undetermined. The entry originates in a study of Graves' ophthalmopathy and Graves' hyperthyroidism. As for the study in general: Being free of ophthalmopathy for 18 months of follow-up defined stable hyperthyroidism.

Germline loops: CDR1 SEHNR, CDR2 FQNEAQ (reference sequence). The CDR3 extends over 13 amino acids. V shed 0 bases and J shed 8 bases, with 10 bases lying between them. Whole-study results and caveats: Most clonotypes expanded in thyroid above 0.001 frequency were present in blood too. Prediction of ophthalmopathy progression reached around 70% sensitivity and roughly 72% specificity.

TCR beta CDR3 regions were amplified from RNA transcripts. HTBI primers were employed in first-round RT-PCR, then a second-round multiplex PCR followed. TCRdb processed the multiplex PCR reads anew with MiXCR; each CDR3 protein has one entry. The sample records over a million distinct CDR3 sequences, less than 45% being singletons. The chain has TRBV7-9 and TRBJ1-2; D not resolved. The receptor was derived from an adult man with Graves' hyperthyroidism. Specimen: peripheral blood or thyroid tissue (not recorded which). The CDR3 sequence is CASSLAGSKGYTF. Here the CDR3 DNA reads TGTGCCAGCAGCTTAGCGGGGTCCAAAGGCTACACCTTC.